This is a list of T cell receptor beta chains from one sample in a study of TIL therapy for anti-PD-1-resistant metastatic lung cancer. Here immunoSEQ multiplex PCR was the method, and the copy in TCRdb shows in-frame clones only, minus some. The data show 50,000 or so clones, with roughly 85% seen just once and about 4.8% held by the top ten. This specimen consisted of blood, obtained at baseline. All receptors derive from a woman between 30 and 80 years old with non-small cell lung cancer. CDR3s include the opening cysteine and the closing phenylalanine or tryptophan. The D gene is left open where the match is weak. Only part of the rows carry a size: once, few, many, or a class if the clone is expanded.

V,J,D,size,CDR3,DNA
TRBV7-2,TRBJ2-7,NA,NA,CASSVLWGHSYEQYF,TGTGCCAGCAGCGTCCTTTGGGGACACTCCTACGAGCAGTACTTC
TRBV11-2,TRBJ1-2,TRBD1,NA,CASSKRQGDGYTF,TGTGCCAGCAGCAAACGACAGGGTGATGGCTACACCTTC
TRBV11-2,TRBJ1-2,NA,NA,CASSPDLDYGYTF,TGTGCCAGCAGCCCAGATCTAGACTATGGCTACACCTTC
TRBV19,TRBJ1-2,NA,NA,CASSRTGAGGGYTF,TGTGCCAGTAGTAGAACCGGGGCCGGCGGAGGCTACACCTTC
TRBV5-5,TRBJ1-2,TRBD1,NA,CASSLEGTGINYGYTF,TGTGCCAGCAGCTTAGAGGGGACAGGAATAAACTATGGCTACACCTTC
TRBV11-2,TRBJ2-7,TRBD2,NA,CASSKIAGRDYEQYF,TGTGCCAGCAGCAAAATAGCGGGGAGGGACTACGAGCAGTACTTC
TRBV7-9,TRBJ2-7,TRBD1,NA,CASSLWTGGISYEQYF,TGTGCCAGCAGCTTATGGACAGGGGGAATCTCCTACGAGCAGTACTTC
TRBV5-6,TRBJ2-3,NA,NA,CASSSGPTTPLDTQYF,TGTGCCAGCAGTTCAGGGCCAACCACCCCCCTAGATACGCAGTATTTT
TRBV7-7,TRBJ2-2,NA,NA,CASSITPTGGYTGELFF,TGTGCCAGCAGCATAACCCCAACCGGGGGATACACCGGGGAGCTGTTTTTT
TRBV9,TRBJ2-2,TRBD2,few,CASSGTSGTTGELFF,TGTGCCAGCAGCGGGACTAGCGGGACGACCGGGGAGCTGTTTTTT
TRBV6-5,TRBJ1-5,NA,NA,CASSYSSGLDQPQHF,TGTGCCAGCAGTTACTCGTCCGGATTAGATCAGCCCCAGCATTTT
TRBV5-1,TRBJ2-7,TRBD1,NA,CASSRGTGAYEQYF,TGCGCCAGCAGCAGAGGGACAGGGGCCTACGAGCAGTACTTC
TRBV14,TRBJ2-7,TRBD2,NA,CASSQEIGRASYEQYF,TGTGCCAGCAGCCAAGAAATCGGGAGGGCCTCCTACGAGCAGTACTTC
TRBV5-5,TRBJ2-5,NA,NA,CASSLWGTPEETQYF,TGTGCCAGCAGCTTATGGGGGACCCCGGAAGAGACCCAGTACTTC
TRBV4-1,TRBJ2-1,TRBD2,few,CASSPRLAGGPGNEQFF,TGCGCCAGCAGCCCACGACTAGCGGGGGGGCCAGGGAATGAGCAGTTCTTC
TRBV12-2,TRBJ2-1,NA,NA,CASRPQRGTKDEQFF,TGTGCAAGTCGCCCCCAGCGAGGGACTAAGGATGAGCAGTTCTTC
TRBV7-3,TRBJ1-1,TRBD1,few,CASSPVGGQKAFF,TGTGCCAGCAGTCCAGTCGGGGGACAGAAAGCTTTCTTT
TRBV10-3,TRBJ2-7,NA,NA,CAISPGTNYEQYF,TGTGCCATCAGTCCCGGGACAAACTACGAGCAGTACTTC
TRBV5-3,TRBJ2-7,NA,few,CARRSGSYEQYF,TGTGCCAGAAGGTCGGGCTCCTACGAGCAGTACTTC
TRBV15,TRBJ2-5,NA,NA,CATSRDRRGETQYF,TGTGCCACCAGCAGAGATCGTAGGGGAGAGACCCAGTACTTC
TRBV11-2,TRBJ1-1,NA,NA,CASSHYGTEAFF,TGTGCCAGCAGCCATTACGGGACTGAAGCTTTCTTT
TRBV28,TRBJ2-7,NA,NA,CASSLFRGTYEQYF,TGTGCCAGCAGTTTATTCCGGGGCACCTACGAGCAGTACTTC
TRBV27,TRBJ1-6,NA,few,CASSPQLVDNSPLHF,TGTGCCAGCAGTCCCCAGTTAGTCGATAATTCACCCCTCCACTTT
TRBV2,TRBJ2-5,NA,NA,CASSDGRAQETQYF,TGTGCCAGCAGTGATGGTCGAGCTCAAGAGACCCAGTACTTC
TRBV5-8,TRBJ2-3,NA,NA,CASSLASTHTDTQYF,TGTGCCAGCAGCTTGGCCTCGACCCACACAGATACGCAGTATTTT
TRBV18,TRBJ2-1,TRBD2,NA,CASSPFQREAEQFF,TGTGCCAGCTCACCGTTCCAGCGGGAGGCTGAGCAGTTCTTC
TRBV10-1,TRBJ2-2,NA,NA,CASRRNGGELFF,TGCGCCAGCAGGAGGAACGGCGGGGAGCTGTTTTTT
TRBV5-1,TRBJ2-5,TRBD2,NA,CASSTGLAGGWGETQYF,TGCGCCAGCAGCACAGGACTAGCGGGAGGCTGGGGAGAGACCCAGTACTTC
TRBV7-9,TRBJ2-7,NA,few,CASSKDVYEQYF,TGTGCCAGCAGCAAAGATGTATACGAGCAGTACTTC
TRBV7-9,TRBJ1-1,NA,NA,CASSEGTLNTEAFF,TGTGCCAGCAGCGAAGGGACATTGAACACTGAAGCTTTCTTT
TRBV27,TRBJ2-6,NA,once,CASSFDSSGANVLTF,TGTGCCAGCAGTTTCGACAGCTCTGGGGCCAACGTCCTGACTTTC
TRBV5-1,TRBJ1-4,NA,NA,CASSEQGGDEKLFF,TGCGCCAGCAGTGAGCAGGGAGGGGATGAAAAACTGTTTTTT
TRBV7-8,TRBJ2-7,TRBD2,NA,CASSLLAGSYEQYF,TGTGCCAGCAGCCTACTAGCGGGTTCCTACGAGCAGTACTTC
TRBV4-2,TRBJ2-1,TRBD2,NA,CASSLTARTSGSRGEQFF,TGTGCCAGCAGCCTCACCGCCCGGACTAGCGGGAGTCGGGGTGAGCAGTTCTTC
TRBV25-1,TRBJ2-3,TRBD2,NA,CASSEPVSGGGGTDTQYF,TGTGCCAGCAGTGAACCCGTATCCGGGGGGGGTGGCACAGATACGCAGTATTTT
TRBV4-1,TRBJ2-7,NA,NA,CASSPRGQRLDGQYF,TGCGCCAGCAGCCCACGGGGGCAGCGCCTTGACGGGCAGTACTTC
TRBV11-2,TRBJ2-2,TRBD2,NA,CASSPSGSNPGELFF,TGTGCCAGCAGCCCCAGCGGGAGTAATCCCGGGGAGCTGTTTTTT
TRBV2,TRBJ2-2,NA,NA,CASRRQTGELFF,TGTGCCAGCAGACGACAGACCGGGGAGCTGTTTTTT
TRBV5-5,TRBJ2-7,NA,few,CASSLTFGTQAYEQYF,TGTGCCAGCAGCTTGACTTTCGGGACCCAGGCCTACGAGCAGTACTTC
TRBV6-5,TRBJ2-7,NA,NA,CASSYVTRAFDEQYF,TGTGCCAGCAGTTACGTCACCCGGGCGTTCGACGAGCAGTACTTC
TRBV28,TRBJ1-1,NA,NA,CASSPANTEAFF,TGTGCCAGCAGTCCCGCGAACACTGAAGCTTTCTTT
TRBV11-2,TRBJ2-2,NA,NA,CASSLERVAYTGELFF,TGTGCCAGCAGCTTAGAGAGGGTAGCCTACACCGGGGAGCTGTTTTTT
TRBV6-1,TRBJ2-7,TRBD1,NA,CASSPGQGDYEQYF,TGTGCCAGCAGTCCGGGACAGGGAGACTACGAGCAGTACTTC
TRBV6-5,TRBJ2-2,NA,once,CASSLGRAGELFF,TGTGCCAGCAGTCTCGGTCGGGCCGGGGAGCTGTTTTTT
TRBV5-1,TRBJ1-4,TRBD1,NA,CASSPGTGSNEKLFF,TGCGCCAGCAGCCCCGGGACAGGGTCCAATGAAAAACTGTTTTTT
TRBV28,TRBJ1-1,TRBD1,NA,CASTLGGRGAFF,TGTGCCAGCACCCTAGGAGGCAGGGGGGCTTTCTTT
TRBV6-1,TRBJ2-7,NA,NA,CASRMGYYEQYF,TGTGCCAGCAGAATGGGCTACTACGAGCAGTACTTC
TRBV19,TRBJ1-1,TRBD1,once,CASRQGVNPLMNTEAFF,TGTGCCAGTAGGCAGGGGGTAAACCCGCTCATGAACACTGAAGCTTTCTTT
TRBV28,TRBJ2-3,NA,NA,CASSSPLELDTQYF,TGTGCCAGCAGTTCCCCCCTAGAACTGGATACGCAGTATTTT
TRBV5-1,TRBJ2-2,NA,NA,CASSSRPGRSGELFF,TGCGCCAGCAGCTCAAGGCCAGGCCGGTCCGGGGAGCTGTTTTTT
TRBV5-6,TRBJ1-2,NA,NA,CASSLGQDYGYTF,TGTGCCAGCAGCTTGGGACAGGACTATGGCTACACCTTC
TRBV6-5,TRBJ1-2,TRBD1,NA,CASSYTGQGATYGYTF,TGTGCCAGCAGTTACACTGGACAGGGGGCGACATATGGCTACACCTTC
TRBV18,TRBJ2-7,NA,NA,CASSPPGEAYEQYF,TGTGCCAGCTCACCACCGGGGGAGGCCTACGAGCAGTACTTC
TRBV10-1,TRBJ2-5,NA,few,CASSESSSVGEETQYF,TGCGCCAGCAGTGAGTCGTCTAGCGTGGGAGAAGAGACCCAGTACTTC
TRBV28,TRBJ1-2,NA,NA,CASSLGTNYGYTF,TGTGCCAGCAGTTTAGGAACTAACTATGGCTACACCTTC
TRBV28,TRBJ1-1,NA,NA,CASSSEWGDTEAFF,TGTGCCAGCAGTTCGGAATGGGGGGACACTGAAGCTTTCTTT
TRBV5-1,TRBJ1-1,NA,NA,CASSSQPTATEAFF,TGCGCCAGCAGCTCCCAACCGACGGCCACTGAAGCTTTCTTT
TRBV19,TRBJ2-2,NA,NA,CASMKVSGTTGELFF,TGTGCCAGTATGAAGGTTTCAGGGACCACCGGGGAGCTGTTTTTT